This T cell receptor beta chain was recovered during a study of regulatory T cells in long-lasting Graves disease. Background on the study: New Graves' disease cases had less than 3 months of antithyroid drugs.

Comments on this clonotype: Antigen specificity is unknown.

Time point indicated: newly diagnosed GD, antithyroid drugs for less than 3 months. Following extraction of RNA from PBMCs, that RNA was used to make the TCR library. Graves' disease diagnosis was established per American Thyroid Association guidelines. Study-level results: Accuracy might have suffered from few samples.

Building of the TCR beta libraries involved iRepertoire HTBI primers and Arm-PCR of CDR3 regions. Each CDR3 protein gets one entry after TCRdb re-called the multiplex PCR reads with MiXCR. The data show 350,000 to 500,000 distinct CDR3 sequences, about 15% seen once. These data were likewise used in another study, on T cells in Graves' hyperthyroidism and ophthalmopathy.

The TCR comes from a woman aged 45-60 years with Graves disease. The sequenced sample was peripheral blood mononuclear cells (PBMCs), obtained at new diagnosis, from a patient treated with antithyroid drugs.

The CDR3 sequence is CASSWVPSGTGELFF. The CDR3 DNA is TGTGCCAGCAGCTGGGTCCCCTCCGGCACCGGGGAGCTGTTTTTT. This chain joins TRBV5-5 and TRBJ2-2; D is unclear. The V gene lost 3 bases and the J gene lost 4 bases, with 13 bases spanning the gap. This CDR3 contains 15 residues. Germline CDR1 reads SGHKS; CDR2 reads YYEKEE (reference sequence).